Included here is one T cell receptor (beta chain) sequence, with context. Some clones are missing from TCRdb's copy, which holds only in-frame ones; the method was immunoSEQ multiplex PCR. The sample records about 98,000 clones, about 91% being singletons. The entry originates in a study of T cell changes during pregnancy in multiple sclerosis. CDR1 is MNHNS and CDR2 is SASEGT in the germline V gene. The ends lost 0 bases at V and 0 bases at J; junction bases unmatched: 5. The CDR3 length is 17 residues. This material consisted of peripheral blood, taken after pregnancy. The chain has TRBV6-1 and TRBJ1-1, with TRBD1 matching 9 bases. The sequence was obtained from a female donor in good health, enrolled as a control in a pregnancy study. CDR3 bases: TGTGCCAGCAGTGAAGCGCGGACAGGGGCCATGAACACTGAAGCTTTCTTT. Its translation is CASSEARTGAMNTEAFF.